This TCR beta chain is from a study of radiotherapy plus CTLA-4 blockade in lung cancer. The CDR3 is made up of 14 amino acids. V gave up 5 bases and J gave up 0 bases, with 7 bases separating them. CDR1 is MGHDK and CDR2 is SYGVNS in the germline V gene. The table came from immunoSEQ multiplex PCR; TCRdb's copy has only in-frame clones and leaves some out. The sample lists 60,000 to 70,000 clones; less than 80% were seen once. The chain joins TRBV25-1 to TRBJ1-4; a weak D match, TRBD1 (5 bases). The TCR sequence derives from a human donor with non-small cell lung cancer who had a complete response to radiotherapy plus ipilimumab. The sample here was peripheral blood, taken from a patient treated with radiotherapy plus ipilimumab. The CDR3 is CASSRGATNEKLFF. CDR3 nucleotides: TGTGCCAGCAGTCGGGGCGCAACTAATGAAAAACTGTTTTTT.